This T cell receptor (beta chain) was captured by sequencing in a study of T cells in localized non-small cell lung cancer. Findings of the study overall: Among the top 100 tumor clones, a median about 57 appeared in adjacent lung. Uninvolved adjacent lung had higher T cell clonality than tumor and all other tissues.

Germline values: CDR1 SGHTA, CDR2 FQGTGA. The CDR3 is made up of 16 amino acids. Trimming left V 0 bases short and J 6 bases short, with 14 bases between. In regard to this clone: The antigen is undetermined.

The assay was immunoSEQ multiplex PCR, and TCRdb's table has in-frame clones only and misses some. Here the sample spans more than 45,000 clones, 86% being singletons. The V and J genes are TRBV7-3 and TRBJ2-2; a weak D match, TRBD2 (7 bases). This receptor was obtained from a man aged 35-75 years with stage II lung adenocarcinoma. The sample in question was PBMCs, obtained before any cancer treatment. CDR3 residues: CASSLTTAGAPGELFF. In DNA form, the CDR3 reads TGTGCCAGCAGCTTAACGACGGCGGGGGCCCCCGGGGAGCTGTTTTTT.